What follows are 27 T cell receptor beta chains derived from one specimen sequenced in a study of cytomegalovirus exposure and HLA in healthy donors. The primer mix had 60 Vbeta and 13 Jbeta primers. Profiling relied on immunoSEQ multiplex PCR, and the TCRdb table lists in-frame clones only, not all of them. The profile shows over 100,000 clones, 81% of them singletons. Material: PBMCs. The receptors come from a woman in her twenties or thirties in good health and CMV-seronegative.

This clone appeared a few times. V and J are TRBV14 and TRBJ2-7, with D possibly matching TRBD1 (5 bases). From germline, CDR1 is SGHDN and CDR2 FVKESK. Trimming took off 3 bases at V and 2 bases at J, with 11 bases between the two ends. The CDR3 totals 14 residues. The CDR3 is CASSQNRMTYEQYF. The CDR3 nucleotides read TGTGCCAGCAGCCAGAACAGGATGACCTACGAGCAGTACTTC. Filled out from reference TRBV14 and TRBJ2-7, the complete variable domain reads EAGVTQFPSHSVIEKGQTVTLRCDPISGHDNLYWYRRVMGKEIKFLLHFVKESKQDESGMPNNRFLAERTGGTYSTLKVQPAELEDSGVYFCASSQNRMTYEQYFGPGTRLTVT.

The chain employs TRBV4-1 and TRBJ2-5; tentative D call: TRBD2 (6 bases). The CDR3 is 13 residues long. Trimming took 2 bases from V and 11 from J, leaving 15 bases between them. The germline CDR1 and CDR2 sequences are MGHRA and YSYEKL. In nucleotides, the CDR3 is TGCGCCAGCAGCCAACTACCGCGGGAACAGCAGTACTTC. It codes for CASSQLPREQQYF.

This sequence joins TRBV25-1 and TRBJ2-2; 7 bases agree with TRBD2. The germline V gene encodes CDR1 MGHDK and CDR2 SYGVNS. The CDR3 runs to 15 residues. V lost 6 bases, J lost 2 bases, and 6 bases stayed unmatched. The CDR3 DNA follows: TGTGCCAGCAGATCCGGGACTATTAACACCGGGGAGCTGTTTTTT. Amino acids: CASRSGTINTGELFF.

V is TRBV11-3 and J is TRBJ2-1; 14 bases fit TRBD2. The ends lost 2 bases at V and 7 bases at J; junction bases unmatched: 4. The length of the CDR3 is 16 residues. Germline V gene lookup returns CDR1 SGHNT and CDR2 YENEEA. Here the CDR3 DNA reads TGTGCCAGCAGCTTACGACTAGCGGGAGGGGTAAATGAGCAGTTCTTC. Translation gives CASSLRLAGGVNEQFF.

The chain joins TRBV9 to TRBJ2-3, with D possibly TRBD2 on 5 matching bases. V was trimmed by 4 bases and J by 4 bases, leaving 13 bases between them. Germline V gene lookup returns CDR1 SGDLS and CDR2 YYNGEE. The CDR3 spans 14 residues. The CDR3 loop reads CASSLTRVADTQYF. The DNA of the CDR3 is TGTGCCAGCAGCTTAACTAGAGTTGCAGATACGCAGTATTTT.

The sample holds a few counts of this clone. This sequence joins TRBV6-1 and TRBJ2-7; TRBD2 matches at 7 bases. Germline loops: CDR1 MNHNS, CDR2 SASEGT. The V and J ends lost 4 bases and 2 bases, in that order; junction bases with no gene match: 5. The CDR3 totals 14 residues. CDR3 loop: CASSAGDYAYEQYF. The CDR3 coding sequence is TGTGCCAGCAGTGCTGGGGACTACGCCTACGAGCAGTACTTC.

The CDR3 DNA reads TGCAGCGGAGGTGGGACAGATACGCAGTATTTT. It is translated as CSGGGTDTQYF. The rearrangement links TRBV20-1 to TRBJ2-3, with TRBD2 as a possible D gene (5 bases). The V gene's germline CDR1 is DFQATT and CDR2 SNEGSKA (reference sequence). The CDR3 contains 11 residues.

V usage is TRBV7-9 and J usage is TRBJ1-5; D may be TRBD1 (6 bases). Between the trimmed V and J ends, which lost 8 bases and 2 bases, there was a span of 13 bases. The length of the CDR3 is 14 residues. Germline lookup yields CDR1 SEHNR and CDR2 FQNEAQ (reference sequence). CDR3 coding DNA: TGTGCCAGCGGGGATGGGGGCGGCAATCAGCCCCAGCATTTT. Its translation is CASGDGGGNQPQHF.

The chain employs TRBV9 and TRBJ2-6; 7 nucleotides align to TRBD1. The germline gives CDR1 SGDLS, CDR2 YYNGEE. The J segment lost 0 bases and the V segment lost 4 bases, leaving 7 bases of the junction unmatched. CDR3 size: 17 residues. CDR3 protein: CASSPRGQSSGANVLTF. As DNA, the CDR3 is TGTGCCAGCAGCCCCCGGGGACAGAGCTCTGGGGCCAACGTCCTGACTTTC.

V usage is TRBV28 and J usage is TRBJ2-7; 15 nucleotides match TRBD2. Germline-derived CDR1 and CDR2 are MDHEN and SYDVKM. The CDR3 contains 16 residues. V lost 6 bases, J lost 2 bases, and 5 bases stayed unmatched. The CDR3 DNA follows: TGTGCCAGCAGGGGGACTAGCGGGAGGCCAGCCTACGAGCAGTACTTC. Encoded protein: CASRGTSGRPAYEQYF.

A few counts support this clone. J is TRBJ2-1 and V is TRBV9; 11 bases map to TRBD2. Per the germline V gene, CDR1 is SGDLS and CDR2 is YYNGEE. Unmatched junction bases numbered 9, after V lost 5 bases and J lost 8 bases. The length of the CDR3 is 15 residues. The CDR3 loop reads CASRLLAGVGHEQFF. The CDR3 bases are TGTGCCAGCAGACTACTAGCGGGAGTGGGCCATGAGCAGTTCTTC.

The chain has TRBV11-2 and TRBJ2-1; D is perhaps TRBD2 (6 bases). The germline V gene has CDR1 SGHAT and CDR2 FQNNGV. The CDR3 is made up of 15 amino acids. The V end lost 1 base, the J end lost 8 bases, and 15 bases lay between the germline ends. CDR3 in DNA: TGTGCCAGCAGCTTAGTAGCGGCGGCAGTCGATGAGCAGTTCTTC. It encodes CASSLVAAAVDEQFF.

The rearrangement uses TRBV27 and TRBJ2-7, with 12 nucleotides matching TRBD2. Germline V gene sequence: CDR1 MNHEY, CDR2 SMNVEV (reference sequence). With V trimmed by 2 bases and J by 5 bases, 7 bases remained unmatched. The CDR3 length is 16 residues. This CDR3 is CASSLTGTSGPDEQYF. The CDR3 nucleotides read TGTGCCAGCAGTTTAACTGGGACTAGCGGGCCCGACGAGCAGTACTTC.

This chain joins TRBV25-1 and TRBJ2-7, with D perhaps matching TRBD1 (6 bases). The CDR3 sequence is 14 residues long. V was pared by 4 bases and J by 1 base, with 11 bases between. CDR1 is MGHDK and CDR2 is SYGVNS in the germline V gene. The CDR3 loop reads CASSAPGQSYEQYF. CDR3 coding DNA: TGTGCCAGCAGTGCACCTGGACAGTCCTACGAGCAGTACTTC.

This rearrangement joins TRBV29-1 to TRBJ1-4, with D perhaps TRBD1 (5 bases). Germline lookup yields CDR1 SQVTM and CDR2 ANQGSEA. This CDR3 contains 12 residues. Trimming stripped 4 bases from V and 8 bases from J, with 11 bases between. The CDR3 sequence: CSVARAGEKLFF. For the CDR3, the DNA is TGCAGCGTTGCCAGGGCTGGCGAAAAACTGTTTTTT. The full variable domain, in which reference TRBV29-1 and TRBJ1-4 provide the parts outside the CDR3, is SAVISQKPSRDICQRGTSLTIQCQVDSQVTMMFWYRQQPGQSLTLIATANQGSEATYESGFVIDKFPISRPNLTFSTLTVSNMSPEDSSIYLCSVARAGEKLFFGSGTQLSVL.

V usage is TRBV7-9 and J usage is TRBJ2-3, with TRBD2 matching 10 bases. This CDR3 spans 16 amino acids. CDR1 and CDR2 from the germline V gene are SEHNR and FQNEAQ (reference sequence). V shed 2 bases, J shed 3 bases, and the junction held 5 bases outside the gene matches. DNA of the CDR3: TGTGCCAGCAGCTTACGAGCGGGAGGGGAGACAGATACGCAGTATTTT. It encodes CASSLRAGGETDTQYF.

The rearrangement uses TRBV5-1 and TRBJ2-2, with D maybe TRBD1 (6 bases). V was clipped by 3 bases and J by 6 bases, with 24 bases between them. This CDR3 spans 18 amino acids. Per the germline V gene, CDR1 is SGHRS and CDR2 is YFSETQ. The CDR3 protein is CASSSFVRQGSSPGELFF. The CDR3 DNA is TGCGCCAGCAGCTCCTTTGTTCGGCAGGGGTCGTCGCCCGGGGAGCTGTTTTTT. The full variable domain, in which reference TRBV5-1 and TRBJ2-2 provide the parts outside the CDR3, is KAGVTQTPRYLIKTRGQQVTLSCSPISGHRSVSWYQQTPGQGLQFLFEYFSETQRNKGNFPGRFSGRQFSNSRSEMNVSTLELGDSALYLCASSSFVRQGSSPGELFFGEGSRLTVL.

The chain recombines TRBV11-2 with TRBJ2-1; 7 bases fit TRBD2. The CDR3 is made up of 17 amino acids. CDR1 is SGHAT and CDR2 is FQNNGV in the germline V gene. The V and J ends lost 5 bases and 2 bases, in that order; junction bases with no gene match: 12. CDR3 DNA: TGTGCCAGCAGCCCTCGACGGCGGGAGATGACCTACAATGAGCAGTTCTTC. It is translated as CASSPRRREMTYNEQFF.

The chain joins TRBV20-1 to TRBJ2-1; D gene unclear. The germline gives CDR1 DFQATT, CDR2 SNEGSKA (reference sequence). With 3 bases removed from V and 9 bases from J, the gap between germline ends came to 3 bases. CDR3 length: 9 residues. The CDR3 region is CSASSEQFF. The CDR3 DNA is TGCAGTGCTAGTAGTGAGCAGTTCTTC.

The chain has TRBV7-2 and TRBJ2-7; no clear D. Germline CDR1 and CDR2: SGHTA and FQGNSA. The CDR3 is 14 residues long. The germline V and J ends were trimmed by 1 base and 6 bases, with 13 bases remaining between them. CDR3 coding DNA: TGTGCCAGCAGCTTAGTGGGCGTGGTGGGCGAGCAGTACTTC. It yields the protein CASSLVGVVGEQYF.

The chain couples TRBV18 to TRBJ2-5, with a weak D call TRBD2 (5 bases). The J call may be faulty, since TRBJ2-7 better matches the DNA end. CDR1 is KGHSH, CDR2 LQKENI, per germline. CDR3 size: 15 residues. The CDR3 DNA reads TGTGCCAGCTCGCCCGGACTCTTGGGCGCCTACGAGCAGTACTTC. Translating gives CASSPGLLGAYEQYF.

This chain joins TRBV9 and TRBJ2-4; D is perhaps TRBD2 (6 bases). Trimming took off 2 bases at V and 0 bases at J, with 6 bases between the two ends. This CDR3 has 14 residues. Germline values: CDR1 SGDLS, CDR2 YYNGEE. The CDR3 region is CASSVGLAKNIQYF. In nucleotides, the CDR3 is TGTGCCAGCAGCGTGGGACTAGCCAAAAACATTCAGTACTTC.

V is TRBV4-1 and J is TRBJ1-5, with TRBD1 identical over 8 bases. The CDR3 loop spans 14 amino acids. CDR1 is MGHRA, CDR2 YSYEKL, per germline. The trim removed 6 bases at V and 4 bases at J, leaving 5 bases unmatched. In DNA form, the CDR3 reads TGCGCCAGCAGTTTACAGGGGGGAAATCAGCCCCAGCATTTT. The encoded protein is CASSLQGGNQPQHF.

V gene TRBV9 combines with J gene TRBJ1-2, with TRBD1 matching 9 bases. V lost 0 bases and J lost 9; bases outside the gene matches: 3. The germline CDR1 and CDR2 sequences are SGDLS and YYNGEE. The CDR3 is made up of 13 amino acids. The CDR3 sequence is CASSVGGQGSYTF. The CDR3 nucleotides read TGTGCCAGCAGCGTAGGGGGACAGGGAAGCTACACCTTC.

This chain joins TRBV6-5 and TRBJ2-7, with TRBD2 matching over 7 bases. Germline loops: CDR1 MNHEY, CDR2 SVGAGI. The CDR3 length is 11 residues. In DNA form, the CDR3 reads TGTGCGTCTAGCGGAACCTACGAGCAGTACTTC. The encoded protein is CASSGTYEQYF.

The chain combines TRBV6-6 with TRBJ1-5; 8 nucleotides match TRBD1. The CDR3 has 16 amino acids. Trimming at V came to 5 bases and at J to 7 bases, leaving 13 bases not matched to a gene. Looked up from germline, CDR1 is MNHNY and CDR2 is SVGAGI (reference sequence). CDR3 sequence (DNA): TGTGCCAGCAGTACAAACTCAGACAGGGGTGGACAGCCCCAGCATTTT. Its translation: CASSTNSDRGGQPQHF.

The chain recombines TRBV10-3 with TRBJ2-2; TRBD2 is a possible D gene (7 bases). In germline, CDR1 is ENHRY, CDR2 SYGVKD. The CDR3 runs to 14 residues. Trimming removed 10 bases at V and 6 bases at J, with 18 bases between. CDR3 in amino acids: CATRAGQQPGELFF. The CDR3 DNA reads TGTGCCACCCGAGCGGGACAACAGCCCGGGGAGCTGTTTTTT.